This T cell receptor (beta chain) stems from a study of vaccination and CD4 T cells after COVID-19. On the study more broadly: Control cultures, each given a CEFX pool, an HIV-1 Nef pool, or no peptide, were included.

Germline V gene sequence: CDR1 MNHNS, CDR2 SASEGT. V lost 6 bases and J lost 1, with 9 bases in between. The CDR3 consists of 13 residues. By its share, this clonotype is hyperexpanded. Its antigen is currently unknown. Oncomine TCR Beta short-read sequencing was applied to DNA from cultured CD4+ T cells. Each CDR3 protein gets one entry after TCRdb re-called the PCR reads with MiXCR. The sample has over 15,000 distinct CDR3 sequences; 45% to 65% are singletons. Regarding treatment: approximately nine-day PBMC culture with coronavirus spike peptide pools or control peptides (ViraFEST assay). Positive PCR tests were logged from March through December 2020, ahead of US Alpha, Beta and Delta variants. Approximately 1.8 million PBMCs per well were cultured with 7.5 to 10 IU/ml IL-2 and 10 ug/ml peptide pools.

Specimen: CD4+ T cells from blood, cultured in vitro. V usage is TRBV6-1 and J usage is TRBJ1-1, with unresolved D. The clonotype comes from a human donor who had recovered from COVID-19. DNA for the CDR3: TGTGCCAGCAGCGTAACACGGAACACTGAAGCTTTCTTT. Translation: CASSVTRNTEAFF.